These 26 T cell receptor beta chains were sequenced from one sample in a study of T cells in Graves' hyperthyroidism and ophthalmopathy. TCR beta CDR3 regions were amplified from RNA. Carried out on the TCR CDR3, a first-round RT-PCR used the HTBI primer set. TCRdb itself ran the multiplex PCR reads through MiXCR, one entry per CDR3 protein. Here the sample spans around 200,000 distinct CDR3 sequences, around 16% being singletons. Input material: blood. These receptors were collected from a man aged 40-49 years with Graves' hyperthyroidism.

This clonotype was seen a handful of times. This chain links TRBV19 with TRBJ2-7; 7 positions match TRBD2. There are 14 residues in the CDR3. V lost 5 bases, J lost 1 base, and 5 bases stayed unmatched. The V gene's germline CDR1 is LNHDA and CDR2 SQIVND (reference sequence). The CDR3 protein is CASSWRGSSYEQYF. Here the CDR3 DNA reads TGTGCCAGTAGTTGGCGGGGGTCGTCCTACGAGCAGTACTTC.

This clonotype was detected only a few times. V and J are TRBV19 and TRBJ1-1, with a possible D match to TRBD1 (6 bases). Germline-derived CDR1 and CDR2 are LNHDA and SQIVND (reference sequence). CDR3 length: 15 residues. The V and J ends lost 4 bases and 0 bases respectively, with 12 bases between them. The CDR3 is CASSRIRGLNTEAFF. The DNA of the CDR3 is TGTGCCAGTAGTAGAATCAGGGGCCTGAACACTGAAGCTTTCTTT.

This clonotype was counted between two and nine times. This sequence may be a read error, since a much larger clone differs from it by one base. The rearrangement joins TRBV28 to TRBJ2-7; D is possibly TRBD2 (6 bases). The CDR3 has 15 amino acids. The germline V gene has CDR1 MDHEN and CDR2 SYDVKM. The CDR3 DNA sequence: TGTGCCCGCAGTTTGGGCAGGCGGGGAGGCTACGAGCAGTACTTC. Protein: CARSLGRRGGYEQYF.

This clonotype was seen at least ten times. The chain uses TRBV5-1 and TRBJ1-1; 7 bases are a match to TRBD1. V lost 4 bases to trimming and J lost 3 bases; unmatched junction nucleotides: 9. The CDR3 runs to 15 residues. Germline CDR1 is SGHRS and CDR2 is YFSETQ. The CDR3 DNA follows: TGCGCCAGCAGCAAGGAGGCAGGGGGGCACACTGAAGCTTTCTTT. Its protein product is CASSKEAGGHTEAFF.

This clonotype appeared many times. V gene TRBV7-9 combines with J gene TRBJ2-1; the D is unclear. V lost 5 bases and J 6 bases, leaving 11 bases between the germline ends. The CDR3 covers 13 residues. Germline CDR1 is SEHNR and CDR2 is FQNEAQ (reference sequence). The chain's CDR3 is CASSQEVSNEQFF. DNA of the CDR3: TGTGCCAGCAGCCAAGAGGTTTCCAATGAGCAGTTCTTC.

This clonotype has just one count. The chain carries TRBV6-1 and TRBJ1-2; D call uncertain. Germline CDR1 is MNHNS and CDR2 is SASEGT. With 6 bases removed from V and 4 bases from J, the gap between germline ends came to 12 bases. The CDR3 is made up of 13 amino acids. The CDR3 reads CASRDRAGYGYTF. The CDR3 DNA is TGTGCCAGCAGAGACCGGGCCGGCTATGGCTACACCTTC.

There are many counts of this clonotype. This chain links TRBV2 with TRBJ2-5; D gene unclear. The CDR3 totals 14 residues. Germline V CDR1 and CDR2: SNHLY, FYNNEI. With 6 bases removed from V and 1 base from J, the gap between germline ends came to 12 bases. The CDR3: CASRLLRTQETQYF. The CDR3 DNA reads TGTGCCAGCAGATTACTCCGAACCCAAGAGACCCAGTACTTC. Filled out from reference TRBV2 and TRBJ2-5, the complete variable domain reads EPEVTQTPSHQVTQMGQEVILRCVPISNHLYFYWYRQILGQKVEFLVSFYNNEISEKSEIFDDQFSVERPDGSNFTLKIRSTKLEDSAMYFCASRLLRTQETQYFGPGTRLLVL.

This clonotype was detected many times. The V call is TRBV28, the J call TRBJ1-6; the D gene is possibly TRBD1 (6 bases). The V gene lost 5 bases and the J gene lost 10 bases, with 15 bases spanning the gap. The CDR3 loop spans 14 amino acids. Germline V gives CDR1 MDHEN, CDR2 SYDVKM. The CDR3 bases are TGTGCCAGCAGTCCCACAGGGAACGACTCACCCCTCCACTTT. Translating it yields CASSPTGNDSPLHF.

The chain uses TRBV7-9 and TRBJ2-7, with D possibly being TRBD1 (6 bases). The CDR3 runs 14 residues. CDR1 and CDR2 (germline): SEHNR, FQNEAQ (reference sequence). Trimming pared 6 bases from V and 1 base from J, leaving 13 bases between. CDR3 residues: CASRHRDTSYEQYF. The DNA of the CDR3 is TGTGCCAGCAGACACCGGGACACGTCCTACGAGCAGTACTTC.

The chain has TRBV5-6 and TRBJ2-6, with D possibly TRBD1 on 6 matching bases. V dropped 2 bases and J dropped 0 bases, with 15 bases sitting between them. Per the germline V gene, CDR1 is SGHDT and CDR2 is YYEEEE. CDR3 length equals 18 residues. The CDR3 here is CASSLQGFRPSGANVLTF. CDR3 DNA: TGTGCCAGCAGCTTACAGGGTTTCCGCCCCTCTGGGGCCAACGTCCTGACTTTC.

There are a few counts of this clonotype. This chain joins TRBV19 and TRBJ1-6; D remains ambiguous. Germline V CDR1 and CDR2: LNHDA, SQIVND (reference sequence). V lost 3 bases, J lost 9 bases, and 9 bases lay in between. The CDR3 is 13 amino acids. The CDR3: CASSIEGGSPLHF. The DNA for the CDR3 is TGTGCCAGTAGTATTGAGGGTGGTTCACCCCTCCACTTT.

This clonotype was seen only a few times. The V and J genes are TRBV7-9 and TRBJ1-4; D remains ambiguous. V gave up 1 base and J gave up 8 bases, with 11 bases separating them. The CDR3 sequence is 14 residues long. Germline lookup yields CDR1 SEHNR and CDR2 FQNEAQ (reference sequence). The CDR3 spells CASSLGGINEKLFF. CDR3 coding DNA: TGTGCCAGCAGCTTAGGAGGGATTAACGAAAAACTGTTTTTT.

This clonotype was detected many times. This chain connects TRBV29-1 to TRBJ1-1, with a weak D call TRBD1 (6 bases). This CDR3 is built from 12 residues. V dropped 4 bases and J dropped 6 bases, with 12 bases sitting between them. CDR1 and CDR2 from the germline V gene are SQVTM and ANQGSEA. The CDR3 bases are TGCAGCGTTGTAGGGGGTCCAGCTGAAGCTTTCTTT. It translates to CSVVGGPAEAFF.

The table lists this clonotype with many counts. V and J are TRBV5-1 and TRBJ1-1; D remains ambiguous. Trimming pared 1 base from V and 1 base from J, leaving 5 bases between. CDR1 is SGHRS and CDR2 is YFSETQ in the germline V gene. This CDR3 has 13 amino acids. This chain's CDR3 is CASSLFKNTEAFF. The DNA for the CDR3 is TGCGCCAGCAGCTTGTTCAAGAACACTGAAGCTTTCTTT.

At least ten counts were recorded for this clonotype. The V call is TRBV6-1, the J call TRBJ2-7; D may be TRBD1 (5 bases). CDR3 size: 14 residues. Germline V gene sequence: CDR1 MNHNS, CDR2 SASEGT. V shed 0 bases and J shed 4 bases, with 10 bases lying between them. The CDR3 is CASSEAPKGYEQYF. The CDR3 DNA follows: TGTGCCAGCAGTGAAGCGCCCAAGGGGTACGAGCAGTACTTC.

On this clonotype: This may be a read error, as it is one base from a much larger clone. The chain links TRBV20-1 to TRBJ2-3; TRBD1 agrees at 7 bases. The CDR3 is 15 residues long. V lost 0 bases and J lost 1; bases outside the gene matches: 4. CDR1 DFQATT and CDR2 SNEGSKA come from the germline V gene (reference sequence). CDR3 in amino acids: CSARESGQGTDTQYF. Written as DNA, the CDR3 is TGCAGTGCTAGAGAGTCAGGACAGGGCACAGATACGCAGTATTTT.

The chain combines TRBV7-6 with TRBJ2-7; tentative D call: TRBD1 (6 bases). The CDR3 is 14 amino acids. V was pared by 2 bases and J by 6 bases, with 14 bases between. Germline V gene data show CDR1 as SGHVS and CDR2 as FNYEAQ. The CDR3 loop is CASSLSGHRFEQYF. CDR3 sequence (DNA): TGTGCCAGCAGCTTATCGGGACACCGCTTCGAGCAGTACTTC.

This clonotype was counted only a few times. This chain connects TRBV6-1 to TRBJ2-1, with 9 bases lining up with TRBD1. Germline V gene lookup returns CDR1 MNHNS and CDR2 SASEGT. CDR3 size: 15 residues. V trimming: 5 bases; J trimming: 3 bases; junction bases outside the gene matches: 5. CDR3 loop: CASSTGQGGYNEQFF. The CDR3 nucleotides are TGTGCCAGCAGTACGGGACAGGGAGGCTACAATGAGCAGTTCTTC.

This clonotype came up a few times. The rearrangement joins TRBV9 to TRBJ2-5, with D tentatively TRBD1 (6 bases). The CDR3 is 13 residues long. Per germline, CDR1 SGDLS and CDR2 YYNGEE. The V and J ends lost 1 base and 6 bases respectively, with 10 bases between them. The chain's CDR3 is CASSVQGRQTQYF. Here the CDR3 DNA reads TGTGCCAGCAGCGTACAGGGGCGGCAGACCCAGTACTTC.

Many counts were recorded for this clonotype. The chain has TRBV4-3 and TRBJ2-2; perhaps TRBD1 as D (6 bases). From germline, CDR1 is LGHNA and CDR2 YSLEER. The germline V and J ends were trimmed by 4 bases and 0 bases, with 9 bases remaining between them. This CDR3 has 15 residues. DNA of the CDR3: TGCGCCAGCAGCCGGGGGACAACGAACACCGGGGAGCTGTTTTTT. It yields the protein CASSRGTTNTGELFF.

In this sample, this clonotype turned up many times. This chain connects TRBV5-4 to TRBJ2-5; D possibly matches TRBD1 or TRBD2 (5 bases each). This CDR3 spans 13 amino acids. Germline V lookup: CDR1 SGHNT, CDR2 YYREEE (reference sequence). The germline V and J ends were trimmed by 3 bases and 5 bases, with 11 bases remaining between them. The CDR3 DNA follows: TGTGCCAGCAGCTGGGGACGGATGGAGACCCAGTACTTC. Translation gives CASSWGRMETQYF.

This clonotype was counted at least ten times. The CDR3 nucleotides read TGTGCCAGCAGTGATATGTACACTGAAGCTTTCTTT. Its translation is CASSDMYTEAFF. The genes are TRBV6-1 and TRBJ1-1; no firm D call. There are 12 residues in the CDR3. CDR1 is MNHNS and CDR2 is SASEGT in the germline V gene. V was cut by 3 bases and J by 3 bases, with 5 bases left in between.

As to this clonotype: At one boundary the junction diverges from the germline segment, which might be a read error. The CDR3 loop is CVSSFTGETEAFF. In nucleotides, the CDR3 is TGTGTCAGCAGCTTCACTGGTGAGACTGAAGCTTTCTTT. This rearrangement joins TRBV7-2 to TRBJ1-1; D ambiguous. There are 13 residues in the CDR3. The germline V gene encodes CDR1 SGHTA and CDR2 FQGNSA.

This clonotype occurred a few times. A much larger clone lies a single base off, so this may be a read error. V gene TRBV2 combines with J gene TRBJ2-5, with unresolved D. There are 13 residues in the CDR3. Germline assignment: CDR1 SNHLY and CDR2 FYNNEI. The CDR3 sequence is CASLPHHQEAQYF. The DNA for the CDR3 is TGTGCCAGCCTCCCCCACCACCAAGAGGCCCAGTACTTC.

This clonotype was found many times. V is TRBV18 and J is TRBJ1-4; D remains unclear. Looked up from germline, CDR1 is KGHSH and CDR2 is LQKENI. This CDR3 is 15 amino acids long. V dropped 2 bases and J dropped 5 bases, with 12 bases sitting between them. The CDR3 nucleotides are TGTGCCAGCTCACCAACGGGTCCTAACAATGAAAAACTGTTTTTT. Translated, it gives CASSPTGPNNEKLFF.

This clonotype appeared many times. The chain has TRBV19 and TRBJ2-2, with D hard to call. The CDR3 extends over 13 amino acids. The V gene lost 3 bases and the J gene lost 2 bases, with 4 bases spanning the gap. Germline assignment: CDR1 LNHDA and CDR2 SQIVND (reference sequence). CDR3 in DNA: TGTGCCAGTAGTATGACAAACACCGGGGAGCTGTTTTTT. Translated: CASSMTNTGELFF.